Listed below are T cell receptor beta chains from one sample, sequenced in a study of control samples from healthy donors and cancer patients. Assay: immunoSEQ multiplex PCR; the TCRdb copy retains only in-frame clones and omits some. The sample has about 51,000 clones, about four fifths seen once; the top ten hold around 9.1%. Sample: blood. The receptor set was obtained from a man in his 70s in good health. CDR3s include the opening cysteine and the closing phenylalanine or tryptophan. A D gene is named only where the DNA matches it firmly. Size is omitted from some rows. Given values are once, few, many or a class for expanded clones.

v_gene	d_gene	abundance	len	j_gene	CDR3nt	CDR3aa
TRBV6-5	TRBD2	NA	14	TRBJ2-5	TGTGCCAGCAGTAGACTAGCGGGAGAAGAGACCCAGTACTTC	CASSRLAGEETQYF
TRBV5-1	NA	NA	13	TRBJ2-5	TGCGCCAGCAGCTTGCGTGAGACAGAGACCCAGTACTTC	CASSLRETETQYF
TRBV11-3	TRBD2	few	16	TRBJ2-1	TGTGCCAGCACCGGAGGAGCGGGAGGCTCCTACAATGAGCAGTTCTTC	CASTGGAGGSYNEQFF
TRBV28	TRBD1	NA	18	TRBJ1-5	TGTGCCAGCAGTACTCCGGGACAGGGAATTTATAGCAATCAGCCCCAGCATTTT	CASSTPGQGIYSNQPQHF
TRBV7-6	NA	NA	15	TRBJ2-7	TGTGCCAGCAGCTTATTCGCGCAGGGTCCCTACGAGCAGTACTTC	CASSLFAQGPYEQYF
TRBV28	NA	NA	14	TRBJ2-3	TGTGCCAGCAGTTTATTCGGAAGCACAGATACGCAGTATTTT	CASSLFGSTDTQYF
TRBV2	TRBD1	NA	12	TRBJ2-5	TGTGCCACCACAGGGGTGGGAGAGACCCAGTACTTC	CATTGVGETQYF
TRBV30	NA	NA	14	TRBJ2-7	TGTGCCTGGAGTCCCGGCAGCGAGGGATACGAGCAGTACTTC	CAWSPGSEGYEQYF
TRBV28	NA	once	14	TRBJ1-1	TGTGCCAGCAGTAGGGGGGGCTTGGGGACTGAAGCTTTCTTT	CASSRGGLGTEAFF
TRBV3-1/TRBV3-2	TRBD1	NA	15	TRBJ2-5	TGTGCCAGCAGCCGGCCGGGACAGGGAATAGAGACCCAGTACTTC	CASSRPGQGIETQYF
TRBV7-9	NA	NA	13	TRBJ1-3	TGTGCCAGCAGCTTAAATAGTGACTCGGACATATATTTT	CASSLNSDSDIYF
TRBV28	TRBD2	NA	16	TRBJ2-3	TGTGCCAGGGGCTCGGCGGGGGATACCCCCACAGATACGCAGTATTTT	CARGSAGDTPTDTQYF
TRBV5-1	TRBD2	NA	17	TRBJ2-3	TGCGCCAGCAGCTTGGCGACTAGCGGGAGGGACACAGATACGCAGTATTTT	CASSLATSGRDTDTQYF
TRBV5-4	TRBD2	NA	13	TRBJ2-5	TGTGCCACCTTCCTAGCGGGAGAAGAGACCCAGTACTTC	CATFLAGEETQYF
TRBV30	NA	NA	14	TRBJ1-1	TGTGCCTGTCAGCGGAGGGGCTCGAACACTGAAGCTTTCTTT	CACQRRGSNTEAFF
TRBV5-5	NA	NA	13	TRBJ1-1	TGTGCCAGCAGCTTGGCAGGGGACACTGAAGCTTTCTTT	CASSLAGDTEAFF
TRBV6-5	TRBD1	NA	13	TRBJ1-1	TGTGCCAGCAGTTTACAGGGGTACACTGAAGCTTTCTTT	CASSLQGYTEAFF
TRBV28	NA	once	15	TRBJ2-3	TGTGCCAGCAGTTTAACGTCGGGGGACACAGATACGCAGTATTTT	CASSLTSGDTDTQYF
TRBV6-6	NA	NA	12	TRBJ1-1	TGTGCCAGCAGTTCGGACGGCACTGAAGCTTTCTTT	CASSSDGTEAFF
TRBV11-3	NA	NA	15	TRBJ1-1	TGTGCCAGCAGCTTTGACGGCAGAATGAACACTGAAGCTTTCTTT	CASSFDGRMNTEAFF
TRBV4-1	TRBD1	NA	17	TRBJ2-7	TGCGCCAGCAGCCAACAAGGGGCCGGGACAGTCGTCTACGAGCAGTACTTC	CASSQQGAGTVVYEQYF
TRBV27	TRBD2	NA	17	TRBJ2-1	TGTGCCAGCAGTTTATTTACTAGCGGGGTTGGCTACAATGAGCAGTTCTTC	CASSLFTSGVGYNEQFF
TRBV2	NA	NA	14	TRBJ1-2	TGTGCCAGCAGCCGCGATGGGACGGCTCGGGGCTACACCTTC	CASSRDGTARGYTF
TRBV2	NA	NA	16	TRBJ1-1	TGTGCCAGCAATATTGACGGTCGGGGCGTAGGGGGGGAAGCTTTCTTT	CASNIDGRGVGGEAFF
TRBV19	TRBD1	NA	14	TRBJ1-2	TGTGCCAGTAGTACCGCTCAGGGGGCATGGGGCTACACCTTC	CASSTAQGAWGYTF
TRBV27	NA	NA	12	TRBJ1-1	TGTGCCAGCAGCCACCCCCGCGGGGAAGCTTTCTTT	CASSHPRGEAFF
TRBV5-1	TRBD1	once	17	TRBJ2-7	TGCGCCAGCAGCCCGGGGGCAGGGACAGGGGGGAACTACGAGCAGTACTTC	CASSPGAGTGGNYEQYF
TRBV2	NA	NA	13	TRBJ1-1	TGTGCCAGCAGTGACGGGGGGCCGGCGGTAGCTTTCTTT	CASSDGGPAVAFF